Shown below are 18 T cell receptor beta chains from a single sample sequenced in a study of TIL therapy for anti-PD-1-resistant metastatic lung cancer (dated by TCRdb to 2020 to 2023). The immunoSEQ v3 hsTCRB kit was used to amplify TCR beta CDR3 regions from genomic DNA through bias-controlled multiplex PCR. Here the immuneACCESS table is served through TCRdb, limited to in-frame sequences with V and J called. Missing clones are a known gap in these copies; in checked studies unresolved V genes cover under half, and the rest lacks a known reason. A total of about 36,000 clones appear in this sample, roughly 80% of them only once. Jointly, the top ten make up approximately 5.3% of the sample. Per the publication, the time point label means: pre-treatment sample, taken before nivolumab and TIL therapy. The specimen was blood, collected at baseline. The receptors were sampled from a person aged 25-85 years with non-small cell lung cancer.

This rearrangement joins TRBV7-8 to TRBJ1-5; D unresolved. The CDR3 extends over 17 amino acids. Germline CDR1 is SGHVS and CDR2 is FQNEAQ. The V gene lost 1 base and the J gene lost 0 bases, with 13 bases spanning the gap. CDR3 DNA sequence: TGTGCCAGCAGCTTAGGGCGTCGAAGAAATAGCAATCAGCCCCAGCATTTT. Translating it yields CASSLGRRRNSNQPQHF.

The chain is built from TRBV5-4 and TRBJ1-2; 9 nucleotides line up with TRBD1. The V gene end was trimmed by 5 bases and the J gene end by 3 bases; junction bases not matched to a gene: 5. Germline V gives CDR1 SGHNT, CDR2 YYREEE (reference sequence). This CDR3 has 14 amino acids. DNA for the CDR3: TGTGCCAGCAGATACCGGGACAGGGACTATGGCTACACCTTC. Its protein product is CASRYRDRDYGYTF.

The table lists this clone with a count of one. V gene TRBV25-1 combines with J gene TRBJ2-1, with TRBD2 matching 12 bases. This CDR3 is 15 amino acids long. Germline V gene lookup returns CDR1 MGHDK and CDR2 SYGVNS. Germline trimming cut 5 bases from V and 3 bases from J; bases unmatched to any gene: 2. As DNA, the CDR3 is TGTGCCAGCAGTCTAGCGGGAGGGATCTACAATGAGCAGTTCTTC. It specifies CASSLAGGIYNEQFF.

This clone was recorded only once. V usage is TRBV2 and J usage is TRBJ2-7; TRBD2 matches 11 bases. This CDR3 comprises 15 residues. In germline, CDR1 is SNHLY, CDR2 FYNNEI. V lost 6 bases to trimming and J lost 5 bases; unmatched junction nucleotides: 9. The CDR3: CASSILAGGTHEQYF. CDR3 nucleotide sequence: TGTGCCAGCAGCATTTTAGCGGGAGGGACCCACGAGCAGTACTTC. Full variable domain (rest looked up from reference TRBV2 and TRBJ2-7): EPEVTQTPSHQVTQMGQEVILRCVPISNHLYFYWYRQILGQKVEFLVSFYNNEISEKSEIFDDQFSVERPDGSNFTLKIRSTKLEDSAMYFCASSILAGGTHEQYFGPGTRLTVT.

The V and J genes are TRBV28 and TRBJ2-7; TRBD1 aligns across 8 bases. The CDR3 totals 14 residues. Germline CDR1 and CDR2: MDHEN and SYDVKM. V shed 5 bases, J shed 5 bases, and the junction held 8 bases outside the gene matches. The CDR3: CASSASGQGNEQYF. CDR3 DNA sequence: TGTGCCAGCAGTGCGTCTGGACAGGGTAACGAGCAGTACTTC.

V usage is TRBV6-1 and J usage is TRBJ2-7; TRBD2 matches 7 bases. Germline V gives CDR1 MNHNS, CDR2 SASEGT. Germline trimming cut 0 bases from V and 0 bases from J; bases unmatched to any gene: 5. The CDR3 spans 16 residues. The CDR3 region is CASSEAGAGPSYEQYF. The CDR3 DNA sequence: TGTGCCAGCAGTGAAGCTGGAGCGGGGCCCTCCTACGAGCAGTACTTC.

CDR3 region: CASSFLSTGEVSGYTF. The DNA of the CDR3 is TGTGCCAGCAGCTTTCTCTCGACAGGGGAAGTCTCTGGCTACACCTTC. The chain carries TRBV7-2 and TRBJ1-2; 8 positions match TRBD1. V shed 3 bases, J shed 7 bases, and the junction held 13 bases outside the gene matches. The V gene's germline CDR1 is SGHTA and CDR2 FQGNSA. CDR3 length equals 16 residues.

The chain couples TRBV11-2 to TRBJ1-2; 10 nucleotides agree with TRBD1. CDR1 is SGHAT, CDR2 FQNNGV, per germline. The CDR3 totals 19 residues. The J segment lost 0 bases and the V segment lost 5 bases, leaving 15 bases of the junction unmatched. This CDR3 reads CASSQHWPGTGDTNYGYTF. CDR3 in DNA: TGTGCCAGCAGCCAACATTGGCCCGGGACAGGGGATACTAACTATGGCTACACCTTC.

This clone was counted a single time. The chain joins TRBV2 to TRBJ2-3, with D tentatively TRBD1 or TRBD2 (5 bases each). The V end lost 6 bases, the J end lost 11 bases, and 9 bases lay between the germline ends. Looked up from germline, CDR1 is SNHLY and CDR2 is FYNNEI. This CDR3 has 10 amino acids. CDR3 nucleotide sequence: TGTGCCAGCAGAGAGAGGGGGCAGTATTTT. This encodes CASRERGQYF.

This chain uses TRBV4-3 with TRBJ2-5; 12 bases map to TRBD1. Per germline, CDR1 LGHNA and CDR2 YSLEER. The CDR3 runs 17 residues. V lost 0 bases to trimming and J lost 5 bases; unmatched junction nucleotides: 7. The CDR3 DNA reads TGCGCCAGCAGCCAAGACCTGGTTGGGACAGGGGGCGAGACCCAGTACTTC. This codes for CASSQDLVGTGGETQYF.

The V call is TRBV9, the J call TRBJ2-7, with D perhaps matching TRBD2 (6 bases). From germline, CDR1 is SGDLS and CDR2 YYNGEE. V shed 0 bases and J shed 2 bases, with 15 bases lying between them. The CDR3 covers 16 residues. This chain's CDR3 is CASSVGLVSGTYEQYF. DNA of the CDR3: TGTGCCAGCAGCGTAGGTCTTGTTAGCGGCACCTACGAGCAGTACTTC.

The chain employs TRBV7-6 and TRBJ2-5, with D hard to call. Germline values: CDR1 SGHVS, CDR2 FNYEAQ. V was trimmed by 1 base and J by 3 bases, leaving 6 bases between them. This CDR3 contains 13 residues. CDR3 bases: TGTGCCAGCAGCTTAGTTGAAGAAGAGACCCAGTACTTC. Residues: CASSLVEEETQYF.

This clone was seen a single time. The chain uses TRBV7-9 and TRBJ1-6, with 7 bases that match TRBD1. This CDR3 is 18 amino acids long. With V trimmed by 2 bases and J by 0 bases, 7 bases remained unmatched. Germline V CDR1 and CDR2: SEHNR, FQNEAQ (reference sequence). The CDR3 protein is CASSLKTGASSYNSPLHF. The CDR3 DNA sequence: TGTGCCAGCAGCTTAAAAACAGGGGCGAGCTCCTATAATTCACCCCTCCACTTT. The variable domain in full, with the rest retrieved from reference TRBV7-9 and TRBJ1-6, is DTGVSQNPRHKITKRGQNVTFRCDPISEHNRLYWYRQTLGQGPEFLTYFQNEAQLEKSRLLSDRFSAERPKGSFSTLEIQRTEQGDSAMYLCASSLKTGASSYNSPLHFGNGTRLTVT.

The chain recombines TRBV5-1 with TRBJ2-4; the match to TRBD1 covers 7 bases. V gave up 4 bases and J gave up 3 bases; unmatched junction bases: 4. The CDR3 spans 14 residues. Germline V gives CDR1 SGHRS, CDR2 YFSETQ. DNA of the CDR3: TGCGCCAGCAGCCCGGGGACAGACAAAAACATTCAGTACTTC. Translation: CASSPGTDKNIQYF.

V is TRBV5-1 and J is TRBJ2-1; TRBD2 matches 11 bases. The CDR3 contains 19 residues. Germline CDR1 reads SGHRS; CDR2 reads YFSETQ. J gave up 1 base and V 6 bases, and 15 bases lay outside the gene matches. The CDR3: CASTPFPGTSGTSYNEQFF. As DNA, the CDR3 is TGCGCCAGCACCCCCTTCCCCGGGACTAGCGGAACATCCTACAATGAGCAGTTCTTC.

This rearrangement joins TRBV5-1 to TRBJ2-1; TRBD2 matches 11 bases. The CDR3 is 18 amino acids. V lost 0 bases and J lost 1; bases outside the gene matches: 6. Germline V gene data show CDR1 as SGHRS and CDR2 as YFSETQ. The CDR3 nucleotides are TGCGCCAGCAGCTTGGGAGGCGGACTAGCGGGTTCCTACAATGAGCAGTTCTTC. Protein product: CASSLGGGLAGSYNEQFF.

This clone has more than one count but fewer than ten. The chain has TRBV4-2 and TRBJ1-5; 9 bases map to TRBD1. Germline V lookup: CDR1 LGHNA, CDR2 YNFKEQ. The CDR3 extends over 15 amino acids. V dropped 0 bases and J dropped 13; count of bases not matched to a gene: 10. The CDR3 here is CASSQETGGPYKQHF. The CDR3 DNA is TGTGCCAGCAGCCAAGAGACAGGGGGGCCATACAAGCAGCATTTT.

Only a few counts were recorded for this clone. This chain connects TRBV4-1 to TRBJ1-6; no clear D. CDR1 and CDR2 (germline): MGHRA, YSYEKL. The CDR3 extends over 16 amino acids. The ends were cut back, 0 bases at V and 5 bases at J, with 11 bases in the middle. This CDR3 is CASSQDVGRHNSPLHF. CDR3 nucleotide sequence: TGCGCCAGCAGCCAAGATGTGGGGAGACATAATTCACCCCTCCACTTT.